These 3 T cell receptor beta chains share one sample of origin, sequenced in a study of blood T cells in healthy people across ages. A second PCR, run for about 6 to 11 cycles, used a sample-barcoded 5' primer plus a J-beta primer mix. TCRdb analysed the 5' RACE reads with MiXCR anew, one entry per CDR3 protein. The data show 500,000 to 650,000 distinct CDR3 sequences, about 27% seen once. These same data were also listed under a study on T cells of mothers and their children.

The sequencing sample was made of blood. The receptors here all came from a boy younger than 10 in good health.

The chain links TRBV6-2 or TRBV6-3 to TRBJ2-5; D ambiguous. V lost 6 bases, J lost 5 bases, and 13 bases lay in between. This CDR3 has 13 amino acids. Germline-derived CDR1 and CDR2 are MNHEY and SVGEGT. CDR3 loop: CASRLPRTETQYF. Written as DNA, the CDR3 is TGTGCCAGCAGACTGCCGAGAACGGAGACCCAGTACTTC.

This clonotype was found a few times. The genes are TRBV6-5 and TRBJ1-1, with a weak D call TRBD1 (6 bases). From germline, CDR1 is MNHEY and CDR2 SVGAGI. V was trimmed by 7 bases and J by 1 base, leaving 16 bases between them. CDR3 length equals 15 residues. The CDR3 DNA is TGTGCCAGCACTTGGGGGGGCGGTGGGAACACTGAAGCTTTCTTT. This sequence encodes CASTWGGGGNTEAFF.

CDR3 sequence: CASNDGNEKLFF. DNA of the CDR3: TGTGCCAGCAACGACGGTAATGAAAAACTGTTTTTT. The chain recombines TRBV2 with TRBJ1-4; D is undetermined. CDR3 length: 12 residues. Looked up from germline, CDR1 is SNHLY and CDR2 is FYNNEI. V was pared by 7 bases and J by 4 bases, with 7 bases between.